This passage covers 29 T cell receptor beta chains from one sample sequenced in a study of post-analysis software for immune sequencing data. Prepared libraries of TCR beta cDNA carried unique molecular identifiers. Via MiXCR, TCRdb re-called the PCR reads, giving one row per CDR3 protein. Seen here are roughly 180,000 distinct CDR3 sequences, 30% observed once, and the top ten hold 1.5%. Findings and limits, study-wide: Controls showed lower frequencies than patients for roughly five TRBV segments, and TRBV5-6, TRBV5-1 and TRBV20-1 were among these.

Which antigens these TCRs recognize remains unknown. The sequencing sample was made of blood. The receptor source for this set is a girl under 18 with multiple sclerosis.

This clonotype was seen repeatedly, ten times or more. The chain links TRBV29-1 to TRBJ2-5; maybe TRBD2 (7 bases). The CDR3 is 14 amino acids. Germline assignment: CDR1 SQVTM and CDR2 ANQGSEA. The CDR3 region is CTALGGGTQETQYF. As DNA, the CDR3 is TGCACCGCTCTAGGGGGAGGGACCCAAGAGACCCAGTACTTC.

The chain uses TRBV2 and TRBJ1-6; D unresolved. Germline loops: CDR1 SNHLY, CDR2 FYNNEI. Trimming left V 6 bases short and J 7 bases short, with 13 bases between. The CDR3 spans 14 residues. CDR3 DNA: TGTGCCAGCAGCGGAACCAGGTCAAATTCACCCCTCCACTTT. Translating it yields CASSGTRSNSPLHF.

A single count supports this clonotype. This chain joins TRBV9 and TRBJ1-3; D is unresolved. CDR3 length: 14 amino acids. Between the trimmed V and J ends, which lost 0 bases and 4 bases, there was a span of 8 bases. Germline CDR1 and CDR2: SGDLS and YYNGEE. The CDR3 region is CASSVAGVGNTIYF. CDR3 DNA: TGTGCCAGCAGCGTAGCCGGGGTCGGAAACACCATATATTTT. Based on the CDR3 plus reference TRBV9 and TRBJ1-3, the full variable domain is DSGVTQTPKHLITATGQRVTLRCSPRSGDLSVYWYQQSLDQGLQFLIQYYNGEERAKGNILERFSAQQFPDLHSELNLSSLELGDSALYFCASSVAGVGNTIYFGEGSWLTVV.

This chain connects TRBV5-1 to TRBJ1-1, with TRBD1 identical over 8 bases. V lost 0 bases, J lost 8 bases, and 3 bases stayed unmatched. Germline CDR1 is SGHRS and CDR2 is YFSETQ. The CDR3 has 13 amino acids. The CDR3 nucleotides are TGCGCCAGCAGCTTGGTTTGGGACAGGGAAGCTTTCTTT. Translation: CASSLVWDREAFF.

The V call is TRBV29-1, the J call TRBJ2-7; D is unresolved. From germline, CDR1 is SQVTM and CDR2 ANQGSEA. Deletions cut 4 bases from V and 0 bases from J, with 10 bases between. The CDR3 is 13 residues long. The CDR3: CSVVPGSSYEQYF. The CDR3 DNA sequence: TGCAGCGTTGTTCCGGGCTCCTCCTACGAGCAGTACTTC.

The V and J genes are TRBV28 and TRBJ1-5; no reliable D call. V was trimmed by 3 bases and J by 7 bases, leaving 10 bases between them. Germline lookup yields CDR1 MDHEN and CDR2 SYDVKM. This CDR3 has 13 residues. The chain's CDR3 is CASSFWGNQPQHF. CDR3 DNA: TGTGCCAGCAGTTTCTGGGGAAACCAGCCCCAGCATTTT.

The chain has TRBV4-1 and TRBJ2-1; tentatively, D is TRBD1 (5 bases). Between the trimmed V and J ends, which lost 0 bases and 4 bases, there was a span of 16 bases. The length of the CDR3 is 17 residues. Per the germline V gene, CDR1 is MGHRA and CDR2 is YSYEKL. The CDR3 here is CASSQEVYSRVYNEQFF. The CDR3 nucleotides read TGCGCCAGCAGCCAAGAGGTTTATAGCAGGGTTTACAATGAGCAGTTCTTC.

On this clonotype itself: Since a much larger clone is just one base distant, this may be a read error. The V gene is TRBV5-1, the J gene TRBJ1-2; a weak D match, TRBD1 (5 bases). From germline, CDR1 is SGHRS and CDR2 YFSETQ. CDR3 size: 14 residues. The CDR3: CANSLAMTVDGYTF. CDR3 sequence (DNA): TGCGCCAACAGCTTGGCCATGACAGTAGACGGCTACACCTTC.

Comment on this clonotype: This may come from a read error, since a much larger clone is one base off. The chain links TRBV5-1 to TRBJ2-4, with 7 positions matching TRBD1. The J call may not be correct, given that the DNA end is closer to TRBJ2-7. The CDR3 consists of 13 residues. CDR1 and CDR2 (germline): SGHRS, YFSETQ. CDR3 region: CASRRDRDYEQYF. The CDR3 nucleotides read TGCGCCAGCAGGCGTGACAGGGACTACGAGCAGTACTTC.

This chain links TRBV5-1 with TRBJ2-3, with D perhaps matching TRBD2 (5 bases). Deletions cut 3 bases from V and 4 bases from J, with 18 bases between. This CDR3 comprises 16 residues. CDR1 is SGHRS, CDR2 YFSETQ, per germline. The CDR3 region is CASSSTAGNLADTQYF. CDR3 sequence (DNA): TGCGCCAGCAGCTCCACTGCCGGGAACCTGGCAGATACGCAGTATTTT.

J is TRBJ2-1 and V is TRBV20-1; possible D gene TRBD1, 5 bases. Germline values: CDR1 DFQATT, CDR2 SNEGSKA (reference sequence). The CDR3 runs to 11 residues. V was clipped by 6 bases and J by 13 bases, with 16 bases between them. CDR3 DNA: TGCAGTGCACAGGACGGCCCCGGTCAGTTCTTC. Its translation: CSAQDGPGQFF.

V and J are TRBV7-2 and TRBJ1-4, with D unresolved. CDR3 length: 14 amino acids. The V end lost 4 bases, the J end lost 10 bases, and 16 bases lay between the germline ends. The V gene's germline CDR1 is SGHTA and CDR2 FQGNSA. The CDR3 protein is CASSSLMTPTKLFF. The CDR3 DNA is TGTGCCAGCAGCTCCCTGATGACGCCGACAAAACTGTTTTTT.

In this sample, this clonotype turned up many times. The rearrangement joins TRBV12-3 or TRBV12-4 to TRBJ2-1; 10 bases are shared with TRBD2. This CDR3 spans 14 amino acids. Trimming cost V 2 bases and J 8 bases; bases outside gene matches: 3. CDR3 DNA sequence: TGTGCCAGCAGTTTAAGTAGCGGGGGGCATGAGCAGTTCTTC. This gives the protein CASSLSSGGHEQFF.

This clonotype was recorded a few times. One base away lies a much larger clone, so this may be a sequencing read error. The gene calls are TRBV29-1 and TRBJ2-4; no reliable D call. The end of the DNA fits TRBJ2-7 better, so the J call may be wrong. This CDR3 comprises 12 residues. Germline CDR1 SQVTM, CDR2 ANQGSEA. In DNA form, the CDR3 reads TGCAGCGTTGAGGAGCGCCGCCACGAGCAGTACTTC. Amino acids: CSVEERRHEQYF.

As concerns this clonotype: This may stem from a read error, because a much larger clone lies one nucleotide away. V and J are TRBV7-9 and TRBJ2-3; 11 positions match TRBD1. This CDR3 is built from 17 residues. V shed 4 bases and J 4 bases; nucleotides not matched to a gene: 10. The germline V gene encodes CDR1 SEHNR and CDR2 FQNEAQ (reference sequence). The CDR3 DNA sequence: TGTGCCAGCAGCTCACGCGCCAGGACAGGGGGCGCAGATACGCAGTATTTT. Its protein is CASSSRARTGGADTQYF.

The chain couples TRBV10-3 to TRBJ2-3; D is perhaps TRBD1 (6 bases). There are 16 residues in the CDR3. CDR1 is ENHRY, CDR2 SYGVKD, per germline. V dropped 4 bases and J dropped 0 bases, with 14 bases sitting between them. CDR3 loop: CAISGTGFESTDTQYF. The CDR3 region has the DNA TGTGCCATCAGTGGAACAGGGTTCGAGAGCACAGATACGCAGTATTTT.

This clonotype was observed a handful of times. V is TRBV5-1 and J is TRBJ2-1; TRBD2 might be the D (6 bases). Trimming left V 4 bases short and J 4 bases short, with 21 bases between. CDR3 length equals 17 residues. Germline V gene lookup returns CDR1 SGHRS and CDR2 YFSETQ. For the CDR3, the DNA is TGCGCCAGCAGCGTCACAACGTATTACCGGGAGTACAATGAGCAGTTCTTC. Translation: CASSVTTYYREYNEQFF.

Remarks on this clonotype: A read error may explain this, as a much larger clone is one base away. This sequence joins TRBV7-3 and TRBJ2-5; 9 bases line up with TRBD1. The J call may be incorrect, as the DNA end agrees better with TRBJ2-7. This CDR3 comprises 13 residues. Per the germline V gene, CDR1 is SGHTA and CDR2 is FQGTGA. CDR3 protein: CAGSPQGAHEQYF. The CDR3 DNA follows: TGTGCCGGCAGCCCACAGGGGGCCCACGAGCAGTACTTC.

At least ten counts were recorded for this clonotype. The chain uses TRBV28 and TRBJ2-7; no clear D. The CDR3 loop spans 13 amino acids. V dropped 7 bases and J dropped 3 bases, with 13 bases sitting between them. CDR1 and CDR2 (germline): MDHEN, SYDVKM. The CDR3 protein is CASNFGIGYEQYF. Here the CDR3 DNA reads TGTGCCAGCAATTTTGGGATTGGCTACGAGCAGTACTTC.

CDR3 region: CASSASSGSLVAKNIQYF. Here the CDR3 DNA reads TGTGCCTCTTCGGCATCAAGCGGGAGTTTAGTTGCCAAAAACATTCAGTACTTC. V gene TRBV2 combines with J gene TRBJ2-4; 8 nucleotides line up with TRBD2. This CDR3 comprises 18 residues. J gave up 1 base and V 11 bases, and 19 bases lay outside the gene matches. In germline, CDR1 is SNHLY, CDR2 FYNNEI. Filled out from reference TRBV2 and TRBJ2-4, the complete variable domain reads EPEVTQTPSHQVTQMGQEVILRCVPISNHLYFYWYRQILGQKVEFLVSFYNNEISEKSEIFDDQFSVERPDGSNFTLKIRSTKLEDSAMYFCASSASSGSLVAKNIQYFGAGTRLSVL.

This clonotype has a handful of counts. The rearrangement uses TRBV12-3 or TRBV12-4 and TRBJ1-5; 8 bases align to TRBD1. J gave up 5 bases and V 11 bases, and 11 bases lay outside the gene matches. CDR3 length equals 14 residues. The CDR3 nucleotides read TGTGCCGGCACCCTGGACAGGGTAGATCAGCCCCAGCATTTT. The encoded protein is CAGTLDRVDQPQHF.

This clonotype has ten or more counts. This rearrangement joins TRBV29-1 to TRBJ2-5; TRBD2 is a possible D gene (6 bases). The CDR3 sequence is 14 residues long. Germline CDR1 SQVTM, CDR2 ANQGSEA. V was clipped by 6 bases and J by 1 base, with 15 bases between them. As DNA, the CDR3 is TGCAGCGTGACTCCACTAGCCTTCCAAGAGACCCAGTACTTC. Its protein is CSVTPLAFQETQYF.

At least ten counts were recorded for this clonotype. CDR3 DNA sequence: TGTGCCAGCAGCGCATCCTACGAGCAGTACTTC. This codes for CASSASYEQYF. The rearrangement uses TRBV7-2 and TRBJ2-7, with D uncertain. CDR1 is SGHTA and CDR2 is FQGNSA in the germline V gene. The CDR3 covers 11 residues. V was clipped by 5 bases and J by 1 base, with 3 bases between them. Based on the CDR3 plus reference TRBV7-2 and TRBJ2-7, the full variable domain is GAGVSQSPSNKVTEKGKDVELRCDPISGHTALYWYRQSLGQGLEFLIYFQGNSAPDKSGLPSDRFSAERTGGSVSTLTIQRTQQEDSAVYLCASSASYEQYFGPGTRLTVT.

This clonotype was recorded a few times. A much larger clone lies a single base off, so this may be a read error. In nucleotides, the CDR3 is TGTGCCAGCAGCTTGGATGCGGGCGGCGGGAATGAGCAGTTCTTC. Encoded protein: CASSLDAGGGNEQFF. The chain combines TRBV12-1 with TRBJ2-1; the table's D call, TRBD2, was not checked against the DNA. TRBV12-1 is a recognized pseudogene. The CDR3 is 15 amino acids.

The sample holds many counts of this clonotype. The V and J genes are TRBV5-1 and TRBJ2-1, with 14 bases aligning to TRBD2. In germline, CDR1 is SGHRS, CDR2 YFSETQ. V trimming: 0 bases; J trimming: 0 bases; junction bases outside the gene matches: 2. This CDR3 spans 18 amino acids. The CDR3 region has the DNA TGCGCCAGCAGCTTGGGGACTAGCGGGGGGAGCTCCTACAATGAGCAGTTCTTC. Protein sequence: CASSLGTSGGSSYNEQFF.

V is TRBV27 and J is TRBJ1-2; D possibly corresponds to TRBD1 (5 bases). The germline V gene encodes CDR1 MNHEY and CDR2 SMNVEV (reference sequence). CDR3 length: 14 amino acids. The V end lost 2 bases, the J end lost 4 bases, and 11 bases lay between the germline ends. The CDR3 DNA sequence: TGTGCCAGCAGTTTAGGGGGGGTCCGCTATGGCTACACCTTC. The encoded protein is CASSLGGVRYGYTF.

This clonotype was seen a few times. The chain has TRBV4-1 and TRBJ2-2; a possible D gene is TRBD1 (5 bases). V lost 3 bases to trimming and J lost 6 bases, with 14 bases between them. Germline values: CDR1 MGHRA, CDR2 YSYEKL. The CDR3 is 15 amino acids. DNA for the CDR3: TGCGCCAGCAGCCAGCCTATGTCAGGGTCCGGGGAGCTGTTTTTT. Amino acids: CASSQPMSGSGELFF.

Details on this clonotype: A clone one base away is much larger, so this may be a read error. CDR3 protein: CASSVDSGGGYNEQYF. The CDR3 DNA reads as TGTGCCAGCAGCGTAGACTCGGGAGGAGGATACAATGAGCAGTACTTC. The V and J genes are TRBV9 and TRBJ2-5, with 7 bases matching TRBD2. With V trimmed by 0 bases and J by 11 bases, 16 bases remained unmatched. Looked up from germline, CDR1 is SGDLS and CDR2 is YYNGEE. CDR3 length: 16 residues.

V usage is TRBV7-6 and J usage is TRBJ2-1, with 7 bases identical to TRBD1. CDR3 length: 16 amino acids. V lost 5 bases to trimming and J lost 0 bases; unmatched junction nucleotides: 7. Germline CDR1 reads SGHVS; CDR2 reads FNYEAQ. The CDR3 nucleotides are TGTGCCAGCAGCCTGACAGGGCTGAGCTCCTACAATGAGCAGTTCTTC. This codes for CASSLTGLSSYNEQFF.